Listed below are T cell receptor beta chains from one sample, sequenced in a study of T-cell reconstitution after alpha-beta-depleted transplantation in children. A single record per CDR3 protein comes from TCRdb applying MiXCR to the PCR reads. The sample lists some 180,000 distinct CDR3 sequences, roughly 7% occurring once. The starting material was PBMCs, obtained before TCRalphabeta/CD19-depleted stem cell transplant. The receptors stem from a boy aged 2-15 years with acute lymphoblastic leukemia, due to receive a stem cell transplant. The CDR3 runs from the conserved cysteine through the conserved F or W. D genes are given only for firm matches. The size field is filled for only some rows; it gives once, few, many or a size class.

D gene,CDR3 length,V gene,J gene,clone size,CDR3 protein,CDR3 DNA
NA,14,TRBV5-1,TRBJ1-1,many,CASSWGGVRAEAFF,TGCGCCAGCAGCTGGGGGGGGGTGAGGGCTGAAGCTTTCTTT
NA,16,TRBV12-3/TRBV12-4,TRBJ2-4,many,CASSLAGFVAKNIQYF,TGTGCCAGCAGTTTAGCCGGGTTCGTGGCCAAAAACATTCAGTACTTC
NA,15,TRBV4-3,TRBJ2-7,NA,CASSLGDGGSLEQYF,TGCGCCAGCAGCCTAGGGGACGGAGGTTCGCTCGAGCAGTACTTC
TRBD1,17,TRBV12-3/TRBV12-4,TRBJ1-5,many,CASSSGTGSGSNQPQHF,TGTGCCAGCAGCTCCGGGACAGGGTCTGGGAGCAATCAGCCCCAGCATTTT
TRBD2,16,TRBV28,TRBJ2-7,many,CASSLPGTILSYEQYF,TGTGCCAGCAGTTTACCCGGGACTATACTATCCTACGAGCAGTACTTC
NA,12,TRBV7-9,TRBJ2-3,many,CASSFTGDTQYF,TGTGCCAGCAGCTTCACAGGCGATACGCAGTATTTT
NA,14,TRBV11-2,TRBJ1-2,NA,CASSSDSIREGYTF,TGTGCCAGCAGCTCCGATTCCATAAGGGAGGGATACACCTTC
NA,11,TRBV20-1,TRBJ2-5,few,CSARDSKTQYF,TGCAGTGCTAGAGATTCGAAGACCCAGTACTTC
TRBD2,15,TRBV29-1,TRBJ2-3,many,CSVGSSGGATDTQYF,TGCAGCGTTGGGTCTAGCGGGGGGGCAACAGATACGCAGTATTTT
NA,11,TRBV5-5,TRBJ2-7,few,CASTDSPEQYF,TGTGCCAGCACCGACAGTCCTGAGCAGTACTTC
TRBD1,16,TRBV19,TRBJ1-5,few,CASTLDGQGSNQPQHF,TGTGCCAGTACCCTGGACGGACAGGGTTCGAATCAGCCCCAGCATTTT
NA,14,TRBV14,TRBJ1-5,NA,CASSQGSGGATMHF,TGTGCCAGCAGCCAAGGTAGCGGGGGGGCCACGATGCATTTT
NA,17,TRBV28,TRBJ2-1,many,CASSPWEVRTTNNEQFF,TGTGCCAGCAGTCCGTGGGAGGTTCGGACGACGAACAATGAGCAGTTCTTC
TRBD1,15,TRBV7-8,TRBJ2-7,many,CASSAGTGGSYEQYF,TGTGCCAGCAGCGCCGGGACAGGGGGCTCCTACGAGCAGTACTTC
NA,12,TRBV5-6,TRBJ2-5,few,CASSRLSETQYF,TGTGCCAGCAGCCGCCTAAGTGAGACCCAGTACTTC
NA,13,TRBV14,TRBJ1-2,many,CASSQGQGGGYTF,TGTGCCAGCAGCCAAGGCCAGGGAGGCGGCTACACCTTC
NA,13,TRBV7-2,TRBJ2-5,few,CASRFTGAKTQYF,TGTGCCAGCAGGTTCACGGGAGCGAAGACCCAGTACTTC